A selection of T cell receptor beta chains follows, all from one sample in a study of identifying expanded T cells in peripheral blood. The table came from immunoSEQ multiplex PCR; TCRdb's copy has only in-frame clones and leaves some out. This sample carries 120,000 or so clones, about four fifths of them seen once, and the ten largest clones take more than 2.5%. The sample was blood. The receptors derive from a person aged 18 to 75 in good health. CDR3s include the opening cysteine and the closing phenylalanine or tryptophan. A D gene is named only where the DNA matches it firmly. Clone size, where shown, is once, few, many, or a class for clones that have expanded.

CDR3,DNA,V,D,size,J
CASSPNQVVTEAFF,TGTGCCAGCAGTCCTAATCAGGTCGTGACTGAAGCTTTCTTT,TRBV2,NA,NA,TRBJ1-1
CASSELVGGNTEAFF,TGTGCCAGCAGTGAATTAGTGGGGGGGAACACTGAAGCTTTCTTT,TRBV2,NA,NA,TRBJ1-1
CASSWGGGYEQYF,TGTGCCAGCAGTTGGGGCGGGGGGTACGAGCAGTACTTC,TRBV27,TRBD2,NA,TRBJ2-7
CASSPTTGGETQYF,TGTGCCAGCAGCCCAACCACGGGGGGGGAGACCCAGTACTTC,TRBV5-6,TRBD2,NA,TRBJ2-5
CASSWGQGNTEAFF,TGTGCCAGCAGTTGGGGACAGGGGAACACTGAAGCTTTCTTT,TRBV6-5,TRBD1,NA,TRBJ1-1
CASSPDGRGPSPLHF,TGTGCCAGCAGCCCGGACGGCCGGGGTCCTTCACCCCTCCACTTT,TRBV2,NA,NA,TRBJ1-6
CSVKTGLSSGNTIYF,TGCAGCGTTAAGACAGGCTTAAGCTCTGGAAACACCATATATTTT,TRBV29-1,NA,NA,TRBJ1-3
CASSTGTGKETQYF,TGTGCCAGTAGCACCGGGACAGGGAAAGAGACCCAGTACTTC,TRBV19,TRBD1,NA,TRBJ2-5
CASSLNLGQGLGYTF,TGTGCCAGCAGCTTGAATTTGGGACAGGGACTTGGCTACACCTTC,TRBV5-5,TRBD1,NA,TRBJ1-2
CASSDQQGNQPQHF,TGTGCCAGCAGTGATCAGCAGGGTAATCAGCCCCAGCATTTT,TRBV2,NA,few,TRBJ1-5
CASSETPNRQETQYF,TGCGCCAGCAGTGAGACCCCGAATCGCCAAGAGACCCAGTACTTC,TRBV10-1,NA,NA,TRBJ2-5
CASSMEGGTEAFF,TGTGCCAGTAGTATGGAAGGTGGCACTGAAGCTTTCTTT,TRBV19,NA,few,TRBJ1-1
CASAGGVPSYEQYF,TGCGCCAGCGCAGGGGGCGTCCCCTCCTACGAGCAGTACTTC,TRBV5-1,TRBD1,NA,TRBJ2-7
CASSMDRAEMWTLHF,TGTGCCAGTAGTATGGATAGGGCTGAGATGTGGACCCTCCACTTT,TRBV19,NA,NA,TRBJ1-6
CASTGLAGGQETQYF,TGTGCCAGCACCGGGCTAGCGGGGGGGCAAGAGACCCAGTACTTC,TRBV6-5,TRBD2,NA,TRBJ2-5
CASSLRITRDSTYEQYF,TGCGCCAGCAGCCTCCGAATTACCCGGGACTCTACCTACGAGCAGTACTTC,TRBV4-1,NA,NA,TRBJ2-7
CASSEAGATQPQHF,TGTGCCAGCAGTGAAGCTGGGGCTACTCAGCCCCAGCATTTT,TRBV6-1,NA,once,TRBJ1-5
CASSVVSGGRETQYF,TGTGCCAGCAGCGTAGTGTCAGGGGGACGAGAGACCCAGTACTTC,TRBV9,TRBD1,NA,TRBJ2-5
CSVEDHRGRTEAFF,TGCAGCGTTGAAGATCACCGGGGGCGGACTGAAGCTTTCTTT,TRBV29-1,NA,NA,TRBJ1-1
CASSPSPDAGDPLHYEQYF,TGTGCCAGCAGCCCGAGCCCCGACGCTGGGGACCCTCTACATTACGAGCAGTACTTC,TRBV13,NA,NA,TRBJ2-7
CAWEQGNEQFF,TGTGCCTGGGAACAGGGGAATGAGCAGTTCTTC,TRBV30,TRBD1,NA,TRBJ2-1
CAWSVKDLMGSETQYF,TGTGCCTGGAGTGTTAAGGATTTGATGGGATCAGAGACCCAGTACTTC,TRBV30,NA,NA,TRBJ2-5
CATRPTVSSYNEQFF,TGCGCCACCCGACCGACCGTGAGCTCCTACAATGAGCAGTTCTTC,TRBV10-2,NA,NA,TRBJ2-1
CASSLSPNTGELFF,TGTGCCAGCAGCTTATCCCCGAACACCGGGGAGCTGTTTTTT,TRBV7-6,NA,NA,TRBJ2-2
CASSEWVGQGPGTKSQYF,TGTGCCAGCAGTGAATGGGTGGGACAGGGCCCCGGCACTAAATCGCAGTATTTT,TRBV6-1,TRBD1,NA,TRBJ2-3
CASSTDSLNQPQHF,TGTGCCAGTAGTACGGACAGTCTCAATCAGCCCCAGCATTTT,TRBV19,NA,NA,TRBJ1-5